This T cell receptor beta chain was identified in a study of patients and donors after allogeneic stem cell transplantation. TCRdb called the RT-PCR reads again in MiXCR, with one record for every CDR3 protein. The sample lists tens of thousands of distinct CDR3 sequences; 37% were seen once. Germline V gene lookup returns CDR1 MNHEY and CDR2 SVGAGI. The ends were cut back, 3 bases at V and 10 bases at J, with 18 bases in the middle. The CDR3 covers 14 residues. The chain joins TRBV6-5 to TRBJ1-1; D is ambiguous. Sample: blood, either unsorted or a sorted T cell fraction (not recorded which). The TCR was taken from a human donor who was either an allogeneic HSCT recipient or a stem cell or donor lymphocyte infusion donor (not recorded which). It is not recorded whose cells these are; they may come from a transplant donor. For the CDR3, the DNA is TGTGCCAGCAGTTATATTGGGCCCGAGATGGGAGCTTTCTTT. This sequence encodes CASSYIGPEMGAFF.